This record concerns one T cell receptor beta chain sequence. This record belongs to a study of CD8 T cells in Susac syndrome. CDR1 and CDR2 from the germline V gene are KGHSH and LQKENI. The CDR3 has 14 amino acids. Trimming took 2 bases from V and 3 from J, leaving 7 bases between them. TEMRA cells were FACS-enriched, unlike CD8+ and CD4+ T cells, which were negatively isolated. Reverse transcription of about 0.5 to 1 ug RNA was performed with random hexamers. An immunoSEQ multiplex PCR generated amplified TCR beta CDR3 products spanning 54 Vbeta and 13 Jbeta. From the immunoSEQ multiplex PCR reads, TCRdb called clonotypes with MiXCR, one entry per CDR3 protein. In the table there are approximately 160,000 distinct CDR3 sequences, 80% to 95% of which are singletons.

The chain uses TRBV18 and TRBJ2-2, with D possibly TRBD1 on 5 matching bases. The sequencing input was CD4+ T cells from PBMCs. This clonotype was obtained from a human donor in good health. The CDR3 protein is CASSPDSYTGELFF. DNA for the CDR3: TGTGCCAGCTCACCAGACAGCTACACCGGGGAGCTGTTTTTT.